Below, 5 T cell receptor beta chains from the same sample are listed, as sequenced in a study of blood T cell repertoires in COVID-19. The assay was immunoSEQ multiplex PCR, and TCRdb's table has in-frame clones only and misses some. The sample has about 310,000 clones; 85% to 90% are singletons. Sequenced input: peripheral blood. The source of these receptors is a middle-aged woman with COVID-19, enrolled during active disease.

This chain joins TRBV30 and TRBJ2-1, with D possibly matching TRBD2 (6 bases). Germline V gene data show CDR1 as GTSNPN and CDR2 as SVGIG (reference sequence). The V and J ends lost 2 bases and 9 bases respectively, with 8 bases between them. The CDR3 extends over 11 amino acids. The CDR3 region has the DNA TGTGCCTGGAGTCGGACTACTGAGCAGTTCTTC. This encodes CAWSRTTEQFF. The full variable domain, with the rest looked up from reference TRBV30 and TRBJ2-1, is SQTIHQWPATLVQPVGSPLSLECTVEGTSNPNLYWYRQAAGRGLQLLFYSVGIGQISSEVPQNLSASRPQDRQFILSSKKLLLSDSGFYLCAWSRTTEQFFGPGTRLTVL.

The chain combines TRBV7-2 with TRBJ1-5; TRBD1 aligns across 7 bases. Germline V gene data show CDR1 as SGHTA and CDR2 as FQGNSA. This CDR3 spans 15 amino acids. The ends lost 4 bases at V and 6 bases at J; junction bases unmatched: 9. CDR3 nucleotides: TGTGCCAGCAGCTCCCAGACAGGGCTTGGTCAGCCCCAGCATTTT. It encodes CASSSQTGLGQPQHF.

CDR3 in DNA: TGCGCCAGCAGTCAAGTACAGGGGGCTTTGTCTAACTATGGCTACACCTTC. It yields the protein CASSQVQGALSNYGYTF. The genes are TRBV23-1 and TRBJ1-2, with TRBD1 identical over 9 bases. TRBV23-1 is marked as an open reading frame, function uncertain. Unmatched junction bases numbered 7, after V lost 2 bases and J lost 0 bases. This CDR3 is built from 17 residues.

The V and J genes are TRBV2 and TRBJ2-1; D is unresolved. Germline V gene data show CDR1 as SNHLY and CDR2 as FYNNEI. The CDR3 has 11 amino acids. Trimming cost V 7 bases and J 7 bases, with 8 bases left between them. Here the CDR3 reads CASTKRNEQFF. DNA for the CDR3: TGTGCCAGCACTAAACGGAATGAGCAGTTCTTC.

The rearrangement joins TRBV2 to TRBJ1-2; D remains unclear. The germline V gene has CDR1 SNHLY and CDR2 FYNNEI. CDR3 length: 11 amino acids. V lost 5 bases, J lost 5 bases, and 6 bases lay in between. The CDR3 region is CASSYGYGYTF. CDR3 coding DNA: TGTGCCAGCAGTTACGGTTATGGCTACACCTTC.